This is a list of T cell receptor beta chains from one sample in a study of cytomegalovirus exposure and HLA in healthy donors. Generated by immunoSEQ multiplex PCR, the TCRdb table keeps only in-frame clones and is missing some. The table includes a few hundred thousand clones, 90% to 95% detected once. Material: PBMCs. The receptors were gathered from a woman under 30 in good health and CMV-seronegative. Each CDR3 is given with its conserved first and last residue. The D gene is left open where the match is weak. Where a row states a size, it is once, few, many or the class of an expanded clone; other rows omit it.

CDR3 DNA: TGTGCCAGCAGAATAGGGACTAGCGGGCCCAATGAGCAGTTCTTC
CDR3 protein: CASRIGTSGPNEQFF
clone size: NA
J gene: TRBJ2-1
CDR3 length: 15
V gene: TRBV27
D gene: TRBD2

CDR3 DNA: TGTGCCAGCAGTTTACCGTCTCTAGGCCCCCCGAATAGCAATCAGCCCCAGCATTTT
CDR3 protein: CASSLPSLGPPNSNQPQHF
clone size: NA
J gene: TRBJ1-5
CDR3 length: 19
V gene: TRBV28
D gene: NA

CDR3 DNA: TGTGCCAGCAGCCCTAGCGTGCCGGTAGGCTACAATGAGCAGTTCTTC
CDR3 protein: CASSPSVPVGYNEQFF
clone size: once
J gene: TRBJ2-1
CDR3 length: 16
V gene: TRBV7-8
D gene: NA

CDR3 DNA: TGTGCCAGCAGCTCCTATCGAAATGAGCAGTTCTTC
CDR3 protein: CASSSYRNEQFF
clone size: NA
J gene: TRBJ2-1
CDR3 length: 12
V gene: TRBV7-3
D gene: NA

CDR3 DNA: TGTGCCAGCAGTGAATACGATCAGCCCCAGCATTTT
CDR3 protein: CASSEYDQPQHF
clone size: few
J gene: TRBJ1-5
CDR3 length: 12
V gene: TRBV25-1
D gene: NA

CDR3 DNA: TGTGCCAGCAGTTCCGTGGGGGCAGGGGCGACGAACACTGAAGCTTTCTTT
CDR3 protein: CASSSVGAGATNTEAFF
clone size: NA
J gene: TRBJ1-1
CDR3 length: 17
V gene: TRBV28
D gene: NA

CDR3 DNA: TGCAGTGCTAGCCGGGGTACTGAAGCTTTCTTT
CDR3 protein: CSASRGTEAFF
clone size: NA
J gene: TRBJ1-1
CDR3 length: 11
V gene: TRBV20-1
D gene: NA

CDR3 DNA: TGTGCCAGCAGTGAAAACTCGGACAGGGGTTGGAATGGCTACACCTTC
CDR3 protein: CASSENSDRGWNGYTF
clone size: NA
J gene: TRBJ1-2
CDR3 length: 16
V gene: TRBV6-1
D gene: TRBD1

CDR3 DNA: TGTGCCAGCAGTGCTAGCGGGAGCCCTTACAATGAGCAGTTCTTC
CDR3 protein: CASSASGSPYNEQFF
clone size: NA
J gene: TRBJ2-1
CDR3 length: 15
V gene: TRBV6-5
D gene: TRBD2

CDR3 DNA: TGTGCCAGCAGCGTAGAGGGTGCGGGAGGGATCGAGCAGTACTTC
CDR3 protein: CASSVEGAGGIEQYF
clone size: NA
J gene: TRBJ2-7
CDR3 length: 15
V gene: TRBV9
D gene: TRBD2

CDR3 DNA: TGTGCCAGCGGAGGGGTGAGGCAGCCCCAGCATTTT
CDR3 protein: CASGGVRQPQHF
clone size: NA
J gene: TRBJ1-5
CDR3 length: 12
V gene: TRBV6-1
D gene: NA

CDR3 DNA: TGTGCCAGTAGACAGGGAATGATGATCAATCAGCCCCAGCATTTT
CDR3 protein: CASRQGMMINQPQHF
clone size: NA
J gene: TRBJ1-5
CDR3 length: 15
V gene: TRBV19
D gene: NA

CDR3 DNA: TGCGCCAGCAGCTCGCTAGCGGGAGTGAGCGGGGAGCTGTTTTTT
CDR3 protein: CASSSLAGVSGELFF
clone size: NA
J gene: TRBJ2-2
CDR3 length: 15
V gene: TRBV5-1
D gene: TRBD2

CDR3 DNA: TGCAGCGTTGGGACTAGCGGGAAGAGATCCTACGAGCAGTACTTC
CDR3 protein: CSVGTSGKRSYEQYF
clone size: NA
J gene: TRBJ2-7
CDR3 length: 15
V gene: TRBV29-1
D gene: TRBD2

CDR3 DNA: TGTGCCAGCAGCGTACGACAGTCCCGGACTAGTGAAGCTTTCTTT
CDR3 protein: CASSVRQSRTSEAFF
clone size: NA
J gene: TRBJ1-1
CDR3 length: 15
V gene: TRBV5-6
D gene: NA

CDR3 DNA: TGCGCCAGCAGTCGGTCTGTACTAGATCAAGAGACCCAGTACTTC
CDR3 protein: CASSRSVLDQETQYF
clone size: NA
J gene: TRBJ2-5
CDR3 length: 15
V gene: TRBV5-1
D gene: NA

CDR3 DNA: TGTGCCAGCAGTTACTCGACAGGGTATGGAAACACCATATATTTT
CDR3 protein: CASSYSTGYGNTIYF
clone size: NA
J gene: TRBJ1-3
CDR3 length: 15
V gene: TRBV6-5
D gene: TRBD1

CDR3 DNA: TGTGCCAGCAGCGGGCCCCGGGGGGTAGGGGTTTACGAGCAGTACTTC
CDR3 protein: CASSGPRGVGVYEQYF
clone size: NA
J gene: TRBJ2-7
CDR3 length: 16
V gene: TRBV9
D gene: TRBD2

CDR3 DNA: TGTGCCAGCAGCGATACGGGTTTCGCGACGGCCGGGGCTTTCTTT
CDR3 protein: CASSDTGFATAGAFF
clone size: NA
J gene: TRBJ1-1
CDR3 length: 15
V gene: TRBV9
D gene: NA

CDR3 DNA: TGCGCCAGCAGCCTCCAGACAGGTCACCCCACCGGGGAGCTGTTTTTT
CDR3 protein: CASSLQTGHPTGELFF
clone size: once
J gene: TRBJ2-2
CDR3 length: 16
V gene: TRBV4-1
D gene: NA

CDR3 DNA: TGTGCCTGGAGTGTACCCTCGACAGGGGACTATGGCTACACCTTC
CDR3 protein: CAWSVPSTGDYGYTF
clone size: NA
J gene: TRBJ1-2
CDR3 length: 15
V gene: TRBV30
D gene: TRBD1

CDR3 DNA: TGCGCCAGCAGCTTGGGTAGCTATGGCTACACCTTC
CDR3 protein: CASSLGSYGYTF
clone size: once
J gene: TRBJ1-2
CDR3 length: 12
V gene: TRBV5-1
D gene: NA

CDR3 DNA: TGTGCCAGCAGTTTCGGACTACAAAGATACGAGCAGTACTTC
CDR3 protein: CASSFGLQRYEQYF
clone size: NA
J gene: TRBJ2-7
CDR3 length: 14
V gene: TRBV11-2
D gene: NA

CDR3 DNA: TGCGCCAGCAGCTTGAGCGGGGTGGTCTACGAGCAGTACTTC
CDR3 protein: CASSLSGVVYEQYF
clone size: NA
J gene: TRBJ2-7
CDR3 length: 14
V gene: TRBV5-1
D gene: TRBD2

CDR3 DNA: TGCGCCAGCAGCCCCAGACAGGGGGCGACTAATGAGCAGTTCTTC
CDR3 protein: CASSPRQGATNEQFF
clone size: NA
J gene: TRBJ2-1
CDR3 length: 15
V gene: TRBV5-1
D gene: TRBD1

CDR3 DNA: TGCGCCAGATGTACTAGCGGGATGCAGAAGTACTTC
CDR3 protein: CARCTSGMQKYF
clone size: NA
J gene: TRBJ2-7
CDR3 length: 12
V gene: TRBV10-1
D gene: TRBD2

CDR3 DNA: TGTGCCAGCAGACTAGCGGGGGACTCCTACGAGCAGTACTTC
CDR3 protein: CASRLAGDSYEQYF
clone size: NA
J gene: TRBJ2-7
CDR3 length: 14
V gene: TRBV28
D gene: TRBD2

CDR3 DNA: TGTGCCAGCCGTTCGGGAGGAAACACTGAAGCTTTCTTT
CDR3 protein: CASRSGGNTEAFF
clone size: NA
J gene: TRBJ1-1
CDR3 length: 13
V gene: TRBV6-5
D gene: NA

CDR3 DNA: TGCGCCAGCAGGCCGGGACTAGCGGGAGGGCTCACAGATACGCAGTATTTT
CDR3 protein: CASRPGLAGGLTDTQYF
clone size: NA
J gene: TRBJ2-3
CDR3 length: 17
V gene: TRBV10-1
D gene: TRBD2

CDR3 DNA: TGTGCCAGCAGTCCGGGACTAGCGGCCCTCGATGAGCAGTTCTTC
CDR3 protein: CASSPGLAALDEQFF
clone size: NA
J gene: TRBJ2-1
CDR3 length: 15
V gene: TRBV2
D gene: TRBD2

CDR3 DNA: TGTGCCAGCGCCCCCGGGACTATCGCCTCCAATGAGCAGTTCTTC
CDR3 protein: CASAPGTIASNEQFF
clone size: NA
J gene: TRBJ2-1
CDR3 length: 15
V gene: TRBV2
D gene: TRBD2

CDR3 DNA: TGTGCCAGCAGCCGAGAAACAGGGGGTCGGGACTATGGCTACACCTTC
CDR3 protein: CASSRETGGRDYGYTF
clone size: NA
J gene: TRBJ1-2
CDR3 length: 16
V gene: TRBV5-4
D gene: TRBD1

CDR3 DNA: TGCAGCGTCATAGCGGGGGCCGGATACAATGAGCAGTTCTTC
CDR3 protein: CSVIAGAGYNEQFF
clone size: NA
J gene: TRBJ2-1
CDR3 length: 14
V gene: TRBV29-1
D gene: TRBD2

CDR3 DNA: TGTGCCTGGACGAGGGTGGGTACGGCTTTCTTT
CDR3 protein: CAWTRVGTAFF
clone size: NA
J gene: TRBJ1-1
CDR3 length: 11
V gene: TRBV30
D gene: NA

CDR3 DNA: TGTGCCAGCAGCCAAAACAAGTGGGCTTTCTTT
CDR3 protein: CASSQNKWAFF
clone size: NA
J gene: TRBJ1-1
CDR3 length: 11
V gene: TRBV14
D gene: NA

CDR3 DNA: TGTGCCAGCAGCCGGGGAGCTGGCTACACCTTC
CDR3 protein: CASSRGAGYTF
clone size: NA
J gene: TRBJ1-2
CDR3 length: 11
V gene: TRBV5-6
D gene: NA

CDR3 DNA: TGTGCCTGGGAAACAGAAGTTAATCAGCCCCAGCATTTT
CDR3 protein: CAWETEVNQPQHF
clone size: NA
J gene: TRBJ1-5
CDR3 length: 13
V gene: TRBV30
D gene: NA